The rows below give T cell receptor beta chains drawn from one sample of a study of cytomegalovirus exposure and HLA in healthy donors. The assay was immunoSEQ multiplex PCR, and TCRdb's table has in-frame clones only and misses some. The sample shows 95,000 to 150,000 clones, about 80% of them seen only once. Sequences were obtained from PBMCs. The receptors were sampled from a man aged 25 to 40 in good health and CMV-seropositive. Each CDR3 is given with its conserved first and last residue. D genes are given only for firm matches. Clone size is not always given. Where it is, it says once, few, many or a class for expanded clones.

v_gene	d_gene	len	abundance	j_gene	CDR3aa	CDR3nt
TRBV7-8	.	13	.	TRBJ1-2	CASSLVQGYGYTF	TGTGCCAGCAGCTTAGTACAGGGCTATGGCTACACCTTC
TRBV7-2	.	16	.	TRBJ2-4	CASSLDMDLRLGVQYF	TGTGCCAGCAGCTTAGATATGGACCTCCGCTTAGGGGTTCAGTACTTC
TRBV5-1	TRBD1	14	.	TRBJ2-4	CASSMDRGGDIQYF	TGCGCCAGCAGCATGGACAGGGGGGGGGACATTCAGTACTTC
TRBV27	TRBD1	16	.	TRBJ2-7	CASRTIRDRESYEQYF	TGTGCCAGCAGAACCATCCGGGACAGGGAATCCTACGAGCAGTACTTC
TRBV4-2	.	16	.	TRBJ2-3	CASSTNFGRAADTQYF	TGTGCCAGCAGCACCAACTTCGGGAGAGCGGCAGATACGCAGTATTTT
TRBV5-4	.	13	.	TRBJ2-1	CASSFLGEDEQFF	TGTGCCAGCAGCTTCCTAGGGGAGGATGAGCAGTTCTTC
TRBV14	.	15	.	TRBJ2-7	CASSPFRVPSYEQYF	TGTGCCAGCAGCCCTTTTCGGGTACCCTCCTACGAGCAGTACTTC
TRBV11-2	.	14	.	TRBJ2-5	CASSPGTSRETQYF	TGTGCCAGCAGCCCTGGGACTTCCCGTGAGACCCAGTACTTC
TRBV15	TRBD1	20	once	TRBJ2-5	CATSWTGGDKWGRSQETQYF	TGTGCCACCTCTTGGACAGGGGGGGACAAATGGGGGAGGTCCCAAGAGACCCAGTACTTC
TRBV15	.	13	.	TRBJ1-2	CATSRDGLYGYTF	TGTGCCACCAGCAGAGACGGGTTGTATGGCTACACCTTC
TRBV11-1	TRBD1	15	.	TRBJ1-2	CASSLRTGGNYGYTF	TGTGCCAGCAGCCTACGGACAGGGGGCAACTATGGCTACACCTTC
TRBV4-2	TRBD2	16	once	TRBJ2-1	CASSQGLAGDVNEQFF	TGTGCCAGCAGCCAGGGGCTAGCGGGAGATGTGAATGAGCAGTTCTTC
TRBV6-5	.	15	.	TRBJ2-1	CASSQGLRAYNEQFF	TGTGCCAGCAGTCAGGGACTGAGAGCATACAATGAGCAGTTCTTC
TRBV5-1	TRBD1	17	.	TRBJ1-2	CASSSRDRASFDYGYTF	TGCGCCAGCTCCAGCCGGGACAGGGCATCTTTTGACTATGGCTACACCTTC
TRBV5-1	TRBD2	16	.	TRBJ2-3	CASSRGLAGVKDTQYF	TGCGCCAGCAGCAGGGGACTAGCGGGAGTTAAAGATACGCAGTATTTT
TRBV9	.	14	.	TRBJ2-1	CASSPQVRANEQFF	TGTGCCAGCAGCCCCCAGGTCAGGGCCAATGAGCAGTTCTTC
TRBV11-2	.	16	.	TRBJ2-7	CASSLDLGQSLYEQYF	TGTGCCAGCAGCTTAGATTTAGGACAGTCACTCTACGAGCAGTACTTC
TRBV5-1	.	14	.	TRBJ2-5	CASSLGQGGRAQYF	TGCGCCAGCAGCTTAGGGCAGGGGGGACGGGCCCAGTACTTC
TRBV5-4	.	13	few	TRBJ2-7	CASASPRSYEQYF	TGTGCCAGCGCCTCCCCGCGCTCCTACGAGCAGTACTTC
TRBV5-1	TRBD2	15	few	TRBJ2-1	CASSLDGRAGNEQFF	TGCGCCAGCAGCTTGGACGGGAGGGCCGGCAATGAGCAGTTCTTC
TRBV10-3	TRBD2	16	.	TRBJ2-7	CAISEAGTSGTSEQYF	TGTGCCATCAGTGAGGCGGGGACTAGCGGGACTTCCGAGCAGTACTTC
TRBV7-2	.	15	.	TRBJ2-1	CASSLAAWGASEQFF	TGTGCCAGCAGCTTAGCTGCTTGGGGAGCCTCTGAGCAGTTCTTC
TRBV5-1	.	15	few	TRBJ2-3	CASTGGSGYTDTQYF	TGCGCCAGCACCGGGGGAAGCGGATACACAGATACGCAGTATTTT
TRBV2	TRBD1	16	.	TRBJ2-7	CASSEPGQGSSYEQYF	TGTGCCAGCAGTGAGCCGGGACAGGGATCCTCCTACGAGCAGTACTTC
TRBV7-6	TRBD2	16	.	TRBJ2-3	CASRRRAGASTDTQYF	TGTGCCAGCAGAAGAAGAGCGGGAGCCAGCACAGATACGCAGTATTTT
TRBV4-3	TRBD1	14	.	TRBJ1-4	CASSRTGHYEKLFF	TGCGCCAGCAGCCGGACAGGACATTATGAAAAACTGTTTTTT
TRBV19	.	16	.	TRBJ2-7	CASSIAEGAISYEQYF	TGTGCCAGTAGTATAGCGGAGGGGGCTATCTCCTACGAGCAGTACTTC
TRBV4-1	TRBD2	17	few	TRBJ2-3	CASSQGTSGRWSDTQYF	TGCGCCAGCAGCCAAGGAACTAGCGGGAGGTGGTCGGATACGCAGTATTTT
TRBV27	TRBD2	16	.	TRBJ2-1	CASSFIGLAGGSEQFF	TGTGCCAGCAGTTTTATAGGACTAGCGGGAGGGAGTGAGCAGTTCTTC
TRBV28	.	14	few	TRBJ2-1	CASSRWGEENEQFF	TGTGCCAGCAGTAGGTGGGGAGAGGAAAATGAGCAGTTCTTC
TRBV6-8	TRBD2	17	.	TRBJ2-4	CASSSEAGTKSKNIQYF	TGTGCCAGCAGCTCCGAGGCAGGGACTAAATCCAAAAACATTCAGTACTTC
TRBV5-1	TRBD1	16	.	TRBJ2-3	CASSSMGQGTTDTQYF	TGCGCCAGCAGCTCCATGGGACAGGGGACAACAGATACGCAGTATTTT
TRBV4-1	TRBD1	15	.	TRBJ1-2	CASSQNLDRVYGYTF	TGCGCCAGCAGCCAAAACTTGGACAGGGTATACGGCTACACCTTC
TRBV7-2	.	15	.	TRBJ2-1	CASSLGATSYNEQFF	TGTGCCAGCAGCTTAGGGGCTACCTCCTACAATGAGCAGTTCTTC
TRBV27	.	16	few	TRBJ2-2	CASSLSPTRVAGELFF	TGTGCCAGCAGTTTATCCCCCACCCGGGTCGCCGGGGAGCTGTTTTTT
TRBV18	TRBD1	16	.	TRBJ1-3	CASSPGQLLPGNTIYF	TGTGCCAGCTCACCGGGACAGCTATTACCTGGAAACACCATATATTTT
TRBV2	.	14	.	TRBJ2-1	CASSEQGGFDEQFF	TGTGCCAGCAGTGAACAGGGCGGTTTTGATGAGCAGTTCTTC
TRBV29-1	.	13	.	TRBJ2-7	CSVEGDTVGEQYF	TGCAGCGTTGAAGGGGACACTGTTGGCGAGCAGTACTTC
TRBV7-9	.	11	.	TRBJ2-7	CASSYRDEQYF	TGTGCCAGCAGCTACAGGGACGAGCAGTACTTC
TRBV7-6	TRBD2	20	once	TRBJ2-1	CASSEGLAGDGKVTYNEQFF	TGTGCCAGCAGCGAGGGACTAGCGGGAGATGGAAAAGTAACCTACAATGAGCAGTTCTTC
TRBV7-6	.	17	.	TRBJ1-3	CASSLESAVNSGNTIYF	TGTGCCAGCAGCTTAGAATCGGCGGTAAACTCTGGAAACACCATATATTTT
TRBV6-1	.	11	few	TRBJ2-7	CASSRPREQYF	TGTGCCAGCAGCCGCCCGCGAGAGCAGTACTTC
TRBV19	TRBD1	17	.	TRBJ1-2	CASSLPRQGGQSYGYTF	TGTGCCAGTAGTCTCCCTCGACAGGGAGGACAATCCTATGGCTACACCTTC